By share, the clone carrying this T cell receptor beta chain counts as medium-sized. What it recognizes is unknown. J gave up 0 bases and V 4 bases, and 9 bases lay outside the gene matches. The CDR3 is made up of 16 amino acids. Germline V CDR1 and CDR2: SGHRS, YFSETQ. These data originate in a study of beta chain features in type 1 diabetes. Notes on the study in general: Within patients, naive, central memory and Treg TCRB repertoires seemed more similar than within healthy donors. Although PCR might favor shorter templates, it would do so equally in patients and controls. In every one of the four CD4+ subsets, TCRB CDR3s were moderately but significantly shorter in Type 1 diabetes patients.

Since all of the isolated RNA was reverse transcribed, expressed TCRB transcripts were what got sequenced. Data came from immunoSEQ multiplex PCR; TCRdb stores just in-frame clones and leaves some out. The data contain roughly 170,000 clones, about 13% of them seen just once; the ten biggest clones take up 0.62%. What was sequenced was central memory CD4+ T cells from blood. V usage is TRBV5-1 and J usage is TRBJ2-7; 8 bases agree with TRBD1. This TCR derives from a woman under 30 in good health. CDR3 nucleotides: TGCGCCAGCAGCGTGGAGGGTACAGGGGGCTCCTACGAGCAGTACTTC. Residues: CASSVEGTGGSYEQYF.